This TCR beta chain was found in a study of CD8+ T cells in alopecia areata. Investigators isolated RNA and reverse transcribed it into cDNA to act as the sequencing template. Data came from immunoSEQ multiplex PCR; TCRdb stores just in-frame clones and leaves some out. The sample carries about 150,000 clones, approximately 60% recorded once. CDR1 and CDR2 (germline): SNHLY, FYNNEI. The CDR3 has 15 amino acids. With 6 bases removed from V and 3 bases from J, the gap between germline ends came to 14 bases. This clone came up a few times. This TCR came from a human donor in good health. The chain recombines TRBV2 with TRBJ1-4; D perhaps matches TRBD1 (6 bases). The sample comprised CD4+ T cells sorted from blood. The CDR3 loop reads CASRARGGPNEKLFF. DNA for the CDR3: TGTGCCAGCAGGGCCCGAGGGGGACCTAATGAAAAACTGTTTTTT.